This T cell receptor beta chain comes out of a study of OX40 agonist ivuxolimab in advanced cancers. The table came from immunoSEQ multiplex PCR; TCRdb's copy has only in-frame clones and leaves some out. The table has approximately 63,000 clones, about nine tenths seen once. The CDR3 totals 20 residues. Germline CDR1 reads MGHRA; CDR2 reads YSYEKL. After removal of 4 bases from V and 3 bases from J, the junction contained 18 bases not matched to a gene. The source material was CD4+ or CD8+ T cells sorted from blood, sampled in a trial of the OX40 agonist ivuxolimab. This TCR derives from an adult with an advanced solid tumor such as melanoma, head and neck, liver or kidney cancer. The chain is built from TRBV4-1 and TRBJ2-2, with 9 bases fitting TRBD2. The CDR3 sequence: CASSRTGIRGTSGYTGELFF. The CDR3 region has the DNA TGCGCCAGCAGCCGGACCGGGATAAGAGGCACTAGCGGGTACACCGGGGAGCTGTTTTTT.